The 23 T cell receptor beta chains listed next were all sequenced from one sample in a study of control samples from healthy donors and cancer patients. Clones were read by immunoSEQ multiplex PCR, and TCRdb kept only the in-frame ones, dropping some. This table holds 200,000 to 250,000 clones, just under 95% found once. The sequenced sample consisted of blood. The receptors come from a man aged 50 to 60 in good health.

This clone was seen just once. The same CDR3 also results from other DNA sequences found in this sample. The V call is TRBV28, the J call TRBJ1-5, with 8 bases that match TRBD1. After removal of 5 bases from V and 7 bases from J, the junction contained 7 bases not matched to a gene. The germline gives CDR1 MDHEN, CDR2 SYDVKM. This CDR3 comprises 14 residues. The CDR3 sequence is CASSLPGGGQPQHF. As DNA, the CDR3 is TGTGCCAGCAGTCTTCCAGGGGGCGGCCAGCCCCAGCATTTT.

The chain carries TRBV29-1 and TRBJ1-2; D is perhaps TRBD1 (5 bases). CDR1 and CDR2 (germline): SQVTM, ANQGSEA. This CDR3 spans 12 amino acids. Between the trimmed V and J ends, which lost 3 bases and 6 bases, there was a span of 11 bases. The CDR3 sequence is CSVDRQGHGYTF. CDR3 DNA: TGCAGCGTTGACAGGCAGGGCCATGGCTACACCTTC.

For this clone: At one of its ends the junction is not consistent with the germline gene, which may arise from a read error. The chain couples TRBV27 to TRBJ1-5; D is uncertain. Germline V CDR1 and CDR2: MNHEY, SMNVEV (reference sequence). The CDR3 has 8 residues. The CDR3 is CGNQPQHF. In DNA form, the CDR3 reads TGCGGTAATCAGCCCCAGCATTTT.

The rearrangement uses TRBV19 and TRBJ2-6; weak D call: TRBD1 (5 bases). The CDR3 contains 15 residues. Per the germline V gene, CDR1 is LNHDA and CDR2 is SQIVND (reference sequence). V lost 2 bases to trimming and J lost 2 bases, with 7 bases between them. The CDR3 nucleotides read TGTGCCAGTAGTATATGGGGCGCTGGGGCCAACGTCCTGACTTTC. Amino acid sequence: CASSIWGAGANVLTF.

The chain combines TRBV9 with TRBJ2-5; perhaps TRBD2 as D (7 bases). CDR3 length: 15 amino acids. Germline lookup yields CDR1 SGDLS and CDR2 YYNGEE. V dropped 3 bases and J dropped 5 bases, with 17 bases sitting between them. This chain's CDR3 is CASSAPWGGAETQYF. CDR3 nucleotide sequence: TGTGCCAGCAGCGCCCCCTGGGGGGGCGCGGAGACCCAGTACTTC.

The rearrangement links TRBV7-9 to TRBJ1-1, with D tentatively TRBD1 (5 bases). CDR3 length: 12 residues. Trimming left V 5 bases short and J 8 bases short, with 12 bases between. Germline loops: CDR1 SEHNR, CDR2 FQNEAQ (reference sequence). In nucleotides, the CDR3 is TGTGCCAGCAGCCTTCGGGGGTTGGAAGCTTTCTTT. Protein: CASSLRGLEAFF.

The V gene is TRBV2, the J gene TRBJ1-4; TRBD1 is a possible D gene (6 bases). V lost 6 bases and J 8 bases, leaving 22 bases between the germline ends. The CDR3 totals 16 residues. CDR1 and CDR2 (germline): SNHLY, FYNNEI. The CDR3 sequence is CASRDQGPGVSEKLFF. The CDR3 DNA reads TGTGCCAGCAGGGATCAGGGGCCGGGAGTTTCAGAAAAACTGTTTTTT.

This CDR3 is CASTRGQGNHEQYV. The CDR3 coding sequence is TGTGCCAGCACTAGAGGACAGGGGAACCACGAGCAGTACGTC. The V and J genes are TRBV2 and TRBJ2-7; 9 nucleotides agree with TRBD1. Germline CDR1 is SNHLY and CDR2 is FYNNEI. This CDR3 contains 14 residues. The J segment lost 5 bases and the V segment lost 7 bases, leaving 9 bases of the junction unmatched.

V usage is TRBV7-2 and J usage is TRBJ1-1, with D possibly TRBD1 on 5 matching bases. V was cut by 5 bases and J by 6 bases, with 13 bases left in between. The CDR3 sequence is 13 residues long. The germline CDR1 and CDR2 sequences are SGHTA and FQGNSA. CDR3 DNA sequence: TGTGCCAGCAGCAGCACAGGCCGCTCTGAAGCTTTCTTT. This translates into CASSSTGRSEAFF.

The rearrangement links TRBV27 to TRBJ1-2, with D perhaps TRBD1 (5 bases). V lost 0 bases to trimming and J lost 6 bases, with 26 bases between them. Germline-derived CDR1 and CDR2 are MNHEY and SMNVEV (reference sequence). CDR3 length: 19 residues. The CDR3 DNA reads as TGTGCCAGCAGTTTATCGAAGGCCCCGGGTTTTGTACCGGGGGATGGCTACACCTTC. Protein: CASSLSKAPGFVPGDGYTF.

The chain recombines TRBV3-1 (or the pseudogene TRBV3-2) with TRBJ2-3; D might be TRBD2 (6 bases). CDR1 is LGHDT and CDR2 is YNNKEL in the germline V gene (reference sequence). The CDR3 spans 16 residues. V lost 1 base to trimming and J lost 1 base, with 12 bases between them. The CDR3 loop is CASSQVRRGGTDTQYF. CDR3 nucleotide sequence: TGTGCCAGCAGCCAAGTGAGGCGGGGCGGCACAGATACGCAGTATTTT.

The chain couples TRBV2 to TRBJ1-6; D uncertain. The V end was cut by 4 bases, the J end by 9 bases, with 4 bases between. Per the germline V gene, CDR1 is SNHLY and CDR2 is FYNNEI. The CDR3 covers 11 residues. CDR3 region: CASSVGSPLHF. In DNA form, the CDR3 reads TGTGCCAGCAGTGTTGGTTCACCCCTCCACTTT.

The chain couples TRBV27 to TRBJ2-7; TRBD1 is a possible D gene (7 bases). Germline V gene data show CDR1 as MNHEY and CDR2 as SMNVEV (reference sequence). This CDR3 is 16 amino acids long. Trimming removed 3 bases at V and 3 bases at J, with 18 bases between. For the CDR3, the DNA is TGTGCCAGCAGTTTTCGAGGGGGGACAGCGTTCTACGAGCAGTACGTC. This gives the protein CASSFRGGTAFYEQYV.

To note about this clone: This sample includes further DNA sequences coding for the same CDR3. The V gene is TRBV28, the J gene TRBJ1-1, with no clear D. There are 13 residues in the CDR3. V was pared by 4 bases and J by 1 base, with 7 bases between. Germline V CDR1 and CDR2: MDHEN, SYDVKM. As DNA, the CDR3 is TGTGCCAGCAGTTGGACCGAGAACACTGAAGCTTTCTTT. This gives the protein CASSWTENTEAFF.

The J gene is TRBJ1-1, the V gene TRBV10-3, with D unresolved. CDR1 is ENHRY, CDR2 SYGVKD, per germline. The CDR3 length is 13 residues. The V and J ends lost 3 bases and 1 base respectively, with 6 bases between them. DNA for the CDR3: TGTGCCATCAGTGAAAGACGGAACACTGAAGCTTTCTTT. This gives the protein CAISERRNTEAFF.

This clone was observed once. This rearrangement joins TRBV5-1 to TRBJ2-2, with D possibly being TRBD1 (6 bases). The CDR3 totals 15 residues. Germline CDR1 and CDR2: SGHRS and YFSETQ. Trimming shortened V by 4 bases and J by 4 bases, and 14 bases separated the two germline ends. CDR3 region: CASSTGTSTTGELFF. The CDR3 DNA reads as TGCGCCAGCAGCACGGGGACATCAACCACCGGGGAGCTGTTTTTT.

The rearrangement joins TRBV5-1 to TRBJ1-2; D possibly corresponds to TRBD1 (5 bases). Trimming cost V 2 bases and J 4 bases, with 9 bases left between them. CDR3 length: 13 residues. The germline V gene has CDR1 SGHRS and CDR2 YFSETQ. The CDR3 loop is CASSFDGGYGYTF. Here the CDR3 DNA reads TGCGCCAGCAGCTTCGACGGGGGCTATGGCTACACCTTC.

V gene TRBV28 combines with J gene TRBJ1-3; D may be TRBD1 (6 bases). Trimming cost V 6 bases and J 2 bases, with 11 bases left between them. The CDR3 has 14 residues. Germline lookup yields CDR1 MDHEN and CDR2 SYDVKM. CDR3 loop: CASSRQGTGNTIYF. In DNA form, the CDR3 reads TGTGCCAGCAGCCGCCAGGGGACTGGAAACACCATATATTTT.

This clone was detected once. The J gene is TRBJ1-1, the V gene TRBV18, with 8 bases lining up with TRBD1. J lost 0 bases, V lost 5 bases, and 5 bases had no gene match. The CDR3 has 15 residues. The germline CDR1 and CDR2 sequences are KGHSH and LQKENI. The CDR3 bases are TGTGCCAGCTCAATCGACAGGGGTATGAACACTGAAGCTTTCTTT. This gives the protein CASSIDRGMNTEAFF.

This rearrangement joins TRBV7-8 to TRBJ2-7; no reliable D call. The V gene lost 5 bases and the J gene lost 2 bases, with 13 bases spanning the gap. Germline V lookup: CDR1 SGHVS, CDR2 FQNEAQ. CDR3 length equals 14 residues. The CDR3 sequence: CASSTRGGTYEQYF. The CDR3 DNA is TGTGCCAGCAGCACCCGTGGCGGTACCTACGAGCAGTACTTC.

The chain links TRBV28 to TRBJ1-3; D is unresolved. CDR1 and CDR2 (germline): MDHEN, SYDVKM. V was cut by 10 bases and J by 0 bases, with 10 bases left in between. This CDR3 is 13 amino acids long. This chain's CDR3 is CATLRYSGNTIYF. CDR3 DNA: TGTGCCACCCTAAGGTACTCTGGAAACACCATATATTTT.

The chain has TRBV24-1 and TRBJ2-1; 16 bases fit TRBD2. V trimming: 5 bases; J trimming: 13 bases; junction bases outside the gene matches: 7. The germline CDR1 and CDR2 sequences are KGHDR and SFDVKD. The CDR3 runs to 15 residues. Here the CDR3 reads CATSGGTSGGALQFF. The CDR3 DNA sequence: TGTGCCACCAGTGGTGGGACTAGCGGGGGGGCCCTTCAGTTCTTC.

The CDR3 nucleotides are TGTGCCAGCAGTTCAACGGGGACAGGGACCCACGAGCAGTACTTC. Protein sequence: CASSSTGTGTHEQYF. This sequence joins TRBV28 and TRBJ2-7; 9 positions match TRBD1. Trimming at V came to 4 bases and at J to 5 bases, leaving 9 bases not matched to a gene. The CDR3 is 15 amino acids. Germline CDR1 reads MDHEN; CDR2 reads SYDVKM.